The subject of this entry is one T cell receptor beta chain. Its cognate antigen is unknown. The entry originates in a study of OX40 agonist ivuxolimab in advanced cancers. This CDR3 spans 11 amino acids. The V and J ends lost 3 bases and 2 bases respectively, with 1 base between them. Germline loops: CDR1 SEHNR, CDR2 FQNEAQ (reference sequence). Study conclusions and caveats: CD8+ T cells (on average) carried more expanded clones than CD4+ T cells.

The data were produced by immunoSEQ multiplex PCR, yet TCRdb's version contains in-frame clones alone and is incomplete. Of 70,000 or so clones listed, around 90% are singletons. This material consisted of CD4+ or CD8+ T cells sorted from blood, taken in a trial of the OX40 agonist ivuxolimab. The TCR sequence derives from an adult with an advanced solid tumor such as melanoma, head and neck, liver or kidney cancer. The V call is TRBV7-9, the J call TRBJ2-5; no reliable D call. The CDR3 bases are TGTGCCAGCAGCTTTCAAGAGACCCAGTACTTC. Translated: CASSFQETQYF.